Here is one T cell receptor (beta chain) with its context. Profiled with immunoSEQ multiplex PCR; TCRdb holds only in-frame clones, not every one. Among about 23,000 clones listed, about 88% were seen once. This entry belongs to a study of T cell changes during pregnancy in multiple sclerosis. CDR3 length equals 16 residues. V lost 1 base and J 0 bases, leaving 7 bases between the germline ends. CDR1 and CDR2 (germline): MNHEY, SMNVEV (reference sequence). The receptor's source is a female donor with multiple sclerosis, enrolled in a pregnancy study. Source: CD8+ T cells from peripheral blood mononuclear cells, taken after pregnancy. The J gene is TRBJ2-6, the V gene TRBV27; a possible D gene is TRBD1 (6 bases). DNA of the CDR3: TGTGCCAGCAGTTTATTGGGGGCCTCTGGGGCCAACGTCCTGACTTTC. Its protein is CASSLLGASGANVLTF.